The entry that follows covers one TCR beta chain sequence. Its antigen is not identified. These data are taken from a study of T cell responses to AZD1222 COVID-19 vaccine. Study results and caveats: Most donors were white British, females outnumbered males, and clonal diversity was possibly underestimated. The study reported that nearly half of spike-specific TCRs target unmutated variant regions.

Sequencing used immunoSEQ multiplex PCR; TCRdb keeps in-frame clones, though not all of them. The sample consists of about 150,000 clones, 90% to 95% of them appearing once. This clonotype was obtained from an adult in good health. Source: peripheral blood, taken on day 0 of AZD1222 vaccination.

The CDR3 here is CASRSGTARLGSPLHF. The CDR3 DNA is TGTGCCAGCAGGAGCGGGACCGCTCGGCTTGGCTCACCCCTCCACTTT. The chain carries TRBV19 and TRBJ1-6; possible D gene TRBD1, 5 bases. V lost 9 bases to trimming and J lost 10 bases, with 25 bases between them. The CDR3 is 16 amino acids. Per germline, CDR1 LNHDA and CDR2 SQIVND (reference sequence).